The T cell receptor (beta chain) under discussion was sequenced for a study of T cells in Graves' hyperthyroidism and ophthalmopathy. Study summary: Peripheral blood was secured at the point of initial diagnosis, before any treatment. Study results and caveats: Within blood appeared most thyroid clonotypes that had expanded above 0.001.

V lost 3 bases, J lost 6 bases, and 17 bases lay in between. Germline loops: CDR1 SQVTM, CDR2 ANQGSEA. The CDR3 sequence is 14 residues long. This clonotype was observed many times. Its antigen is undetermined. Orbital computed tomography, thyroid ultrasound, serum thyroxine and TRAb, and clinical symptoms together informed the diagnoses. From RNA transcripts, TCR beta CDR3 regions were amplified. Primed by the HTBI set, a first-round RT-PCR was run on the TCR CDR3. TCRdb reprocessed the multiplex PCR reads via MiXCR and lists one record per CDR3 protein. Of nearly 750,000 distinct CDR3 sequences in the sample, 35% are singletons; the top ten hold 31%.

The chain joins TRBV29-1 to TRBJ1-2; perhaps TRBD1 as D (5 bases). Material: blood. The TCR sequence derives from a woman aged 40 to 55 with Graves' hyperthyroidism. The CDR3 region is CSVDILLGGDGYTF. CDR3 in DNA: TGCAGCGTTGATATTCTTTTGGGAGGGGATGGCTACACCTTC.